This TCR beta chain was retrieved from a study of beta chain features in type 1 diabetes. Notes on the study in general: Across all four CD4+ subsets, people with type 1 diabetes showed modestly shorter TCRB CDR3s. Lower insertion and higher deletion counts appeared at VDJ junctions in type 1 diabetes patients. No resolution was reached here on whether HLA type influences TCRB rearrangement.

This clone was detected only a few times. Its antigen is as yet unknown. The germline V gene encodes CDR1 SGHRS and CDR2 YFSETQ. Unmatched junction bases numbered 7, after V lost 6 bases and J lost 0 bases. The CDR3 sequence is 16 residues long. TCRB transcripts that were expressed got sequenced, as all of the isolated RNA had been reverse transcribed. The data were produced by immunoSEQ multiplex PCR, yet TCRdb's version contains in-frame clones alone and is incomplete. The profile shows under 400,000 clones, around 20% of them singletons. CD45RO/CCR7/CD25/CD127/CD95/CD27 separated CD4+ naive, central memory, regulatory and stem cell-like memory cells by sorting.

The sample was naive CD4+ T cells from blood. The chain uses TRBV5-1 and TRBJ2-1; 9 positions match TRBD2. The sequence was obtained from a young woman in good health. The CDR3 DNA reads TGCGCCAGCACGAAGATTAGCGGGAGCTCCTACAATGAGCAGTTCTTC. Its protein is CASTKISGSSYNEQFF.